A selection of T cell receptor beta chains follows, all from one sample in a study of shared clonotypes between healthy human individuals. Measured with immunoSEQ multiplex PCR; TCRdb has only the in-frame clones, and not every one. The sample yields approximately 510,000 clones, less than 85% seen once. The source material was PBMCs. The receptors stem from a middle-aged woman in good health. Some clones in this sample may be carry-over from other donors' samples. The CDR3 runs from the conserved cysteine through the conserved F or W. The order of the fields is V gene, clone size, CDR3 protein. Expanded clones get a size class; other rows say once, few or many, or leave the size out.

TRBV7-7,-,CASSLGPHRESGELFF
TRBV28,-,CASSFVPGQGPGTEAFF
TRBV5-6,-,CASSLPRGRVILDTQYF
TRBV5-1,-,CASSSGLAGGTYNEQFF
TRBV30,-,CAWSQRSGVVQETQYF
TRBV5-4,-,CASSLGQGLADYGYTF
TRBV25-1,-,CASSEGRNGYTF
TRBV5-4,-,CASSLGRLSEQFF
TRBV7-2,-,CASSANTDTQYF
TRBV28,-,CASSLEGLETQYF
TRBV25-1,once,CASSELADYGYTF
TRBV28,-,CASSTPSSGRAYEQYF
TRBV5-5,-,CASSLAGTGINYGYTF
TRBV14,few,CASSPSDRPGTEAFF
TRBV28,-,CASSRGGSTGELFF
TRBV6-6,-,CASKTANQPQHF
TRBV5-8,-,CADTSSGANVLTF
TRBV15,-,CATSLYPREVQVEQFF
TRBV6-5,-,CASSYIFSGSEAFF
TRBV14,-,CASSQRIGGAYEQYF
TRBV7-6,-,CASSSTTSGVFGTEAFF
TRBV28,-,CATWTGWLKGYTF
TRBV10-3,-,CAISESQGWNIQYF
TRBV21-1,-,CASSKVTASGSYYNEQFF
TRBV27,-,CASSSRLADTQYF
TRBV30,once,CAWSAGVQPQHF
TRBV2,-,CASSEGRGETYEQYF
TRBV11-3,-,CASSPRQGALNTEAFF
TRBV7-9,many,CASSLNTGARGGKLFF
TRBV28,-,CASSPRTGRTEAFF
TRBV14,-,CASSLLAGIAYEQYF
TRBV9,-,CASSVEGGARNTIYF
TRBV5-4,-,CASSLAGRETQYF
TRBV28,-,CASSLWGDRGNYEQYF
TRBV20-1,few,CSAMGWGAFF
TRBV4-2,-,CASSRTGDAGANVLTF
TRBV5-1,-,CASSPARTSGRPTGELFF
TRBV28,-,CASRTTGYTEAFF
TRBV11-2,-,CASSLLTSGSTDTQYF
TRBV18,-,CASSEGQASGNTIYF
TRBV5-1,-,CASSSRRTGSSYNEQFF
TRBV28,-,CASSSRPSRAFF
TRBV7-9,-,CASSLAGTGMGEQYF
TRBV15,-,CATSRVGGIGYGYTF
TRBV7-2,once,CASSLEQLSNQPQHF
TRBV14,-,CASSQVRTGKVGANVLTF
TRBV2,-,CASSGDRVRQYF